This is a list of T cell receptor beta chains from one sample in a study of shared clonotypes between healthy human individuals. Data came from immunoSEQ multiplex PCR; TCRdb stores just in-frame clones and leaves some out. Among about 1.1 million clones, roughly 80% were seen once, and the ten largest hold roughly 0.83%. The sequenced sample consisted of memory CD4+ T cells from PBMCs. These receptors all come from a man aged 18 to 29 in good health. Some clones in this sample may be carry-over from other donors' samples. Each CDR3 is given with its conserved first and last residue. The D gene is left open where the match is weak. Expanded clones get a size class; other rows say once, few or many, or leave the size out.

>-|TRBJ1-5|-|TRBV18
TGTGCCAGCTCATCCGGACAAACGCAGACCCAGCCCCAGCATTTT
CASSSGQTQTQPQHF
>-|TRBJ2-7|once|TRBV28
TGTGCCAGCAGTCAGGACCTTCCCTACGAGCAGTACTTC
CASSQDLPYEQYF
>-|TRBJ1-2|-|TRBV30
TGTGCCTGGAGCGGCGTGAACTATGGCTACACCTTC
CAWSGVNYGYTF
>-|TRBJ1-5|-|TRBV5-8
TGTGCCAGCAGCTTCGGGACCGCAGCCCAGCCCCAGCATTTT
CASSFGTAAQPQHF
>-|TRBJ1-2|once|TRBV6-1
TGTGCCAGCAGTGAAGCGGCGGATAATGGCTACACCTTC
CASSEAADNGYTF
>-|TRBJ1-2|once|TRBV18
TGTGCCAGCTCACAACAGTATGCGGGCTACACCTTC
CASSQQYAGYTF
>-|TRBJ1-2|-|TRBV5-8
TGTGCCAGCAGACGTCTGGGGCCCGGCTACACCTTC
CASRRLGPGYTF
>TRBD2|TRBJ2-3|-|TRBV9
TGTGCCAGCAGCGAGCGGGAGGGGTTCACAGATACGCAGTATTTT
CASSEREGFTDTQYF
>-|TRBJ1-1|-|TRBV7-9
TGTGCCAGCAGCTTAGTGGCCTGGGGGGCTCCTACGACTGAAGCTTTCTTT
CASSLVAWGAPTTEAFF
>-|TRBJ2-3|-|TRBV5-1
TGCGCCAGCAGCTTGAGTCTATCCACAGATACGCAGTATTTT
CASSLSLSTDTQYF
>-|TRBJ2-5|-|TRBV21-1
TGTGCCAGCAGCAAAAGGTTCCGGGTAGTATTGGAGACCCAGTACTTC
CASSKRFRVVLETQYF
>-|TRBJ2-7|-|TRBV28
TGTGCCAGCAGTTTAGAGGGTCCTTACGAGCAGTACTTC
CASSLEGPYEQYF
>-|TRBJ1-1|-|TRBV19
TGTGCCAGTAGTCCCCTCGGTAGCCAGTTGAACACTGAAGCTTTCTTT
CASSPLGSQLNTEAFF
>TRBD1|TRBJ2-3|-|TRBV11-2
TGTGCCAGCAGGATGAACACAGGGGGACCAGATACGCAGTATTTT
CASRMNTGGPDTQYF
>-|TRBJ2-3|-|TRBV15
TGTGCCACCAGCAGAGATCGAAGGGAAACAGATACGCAGTATTTT
CATSRDRRETDTQYF
>-|TRBJ1-2|many|TRBV15
TGTGCCACCAGCAGAGGACACAGGGACTATGGCTACACCTTC
CATSRGHRDYGYTF
>TRBD1|TRBJ2-2|-|TRBV7-9
TGTGCCAGCAGCTTAGCCGGCAGGGGGACCGGGGAGCTGTTTTTT
CASSLAGRGTGELFF
>-|TRBJ2-1|-|TRBV11-2
TGTGCCAGCAGCTTAGGGCAAAACAATGAGCAGTTCTTC
CASSLGQNNEQFF